This T cell receptor beta chain is from a study of molecular identifiers for immune sequencing clone quantification (dated by TCRdb to the late 2010s). In terms of the full investigation: For a replicate experiment, RNA from approximately 20,000 or 98,000 naive CD8 T cells was divided into five aliquots, and four of the five aliquots were sequenced. The study was a methods study using CD8 T cells to benchmark molecular-identifier clustering-based TCR repertoire sequencing (MIDCIRS) and TCR RNA copy counting. Broad study findings and their caveats: Identical TCR molecules sharing a barcode could cause highly expanded clone sizes to be underestimated. Modeling gave about three recovered TCR RNA copies per cell versus about 10 by digital PCR, implying approximately 30% capture efficiency. In CMV-specific effector cells, over 98% of molecules were held by clones above 20 RNA copies, whereas under 1% of molecules were held by such clones in naive cells. Spiked-in Jurkat TCR RNA (about 10 copies' worth), which is not part of the donor repertoire, was contained in the naive libraries. When barcode sub-clustering was not used, chimeric consensus sequences inflated TCR diversity, with chimeras reaching as high as 47%. A single cell's worth of spiked-in Jurkat TCR RNA was reported detectable even among 750,000 to 1,000,000 naive CD8 T cells.

Libraries of naive CD8 T cells were built from anywhere between roughly 17,000 and 1,100,000 sorted cells, with 10%, 30% or 50% of the purified RNA used. On a BD FACSAria II, naive CD8 T cells were FACS-sorted as CD8+CD4-CCR7+CD45RA+ and collected into RLT Plus buffer. Nine to eleven TCR copies' worth of Jurkat RNA were spiked into roughly 17,000-1,100,000 naive CD8 T cell samples to test detection sensitivity. Enrichment of CD8 T cells was performed with RosetteSep CD8+ T Cell Enrichment Cocktail and Ficoll-Paque, after which ACK red cell lysis was carried out. Library prep was done by PCR. The instrument was a NextSeq 500. Preparation of bulk TCR libraries followed a previously described approach, with the TCR primers listed in Table S5. Total RNA was purified with the Qiagen AllPrep DNA/RNA kit. Before analysis, reads from multiple sequencing runs of the same library were pooled. Under the source paper's analysis protocol: Only reads with exact TCR constant sequence were kept, trimmed to 150 nt, and grouped by their 12-nt molecular barcodes. Reads within each barcode group were sub-clustered using a 15% Levenshtein threshold, and quality-weighted consensus sequences were constructed for each RNA molecule. Non-functional sequences were excluded, and lower-count sequences lying one edit away from another sequence were also excluded. Based on a fit of two negative binomial distributions, barcode sub-clusters having less than 20% of the maximum read count were discarded. TCRdb ran its own pipeline on the public reads, namely fastp trimming at Q25 and MiXCR clone calling, and kept in-frame beta chains. All rows with the same CDR3 protein become a single entry with the most common DNA and genes. These V and J calls rely on TCRdb rather than the paper's analysis. For this sample there are 100,000 or so distinct CDR3 sequences; 36% appear just once. Under 5.5% of the sample is held by the ten biggest clonotypes.

About this clonotype itself: Its antigen is still unknown. Base qualities are not provided; no much larger clone lies one nucleotide away.

CDR1 and CDR2 are read off the germline V gene as MDHEN and SYDVKM. Including cysteine and phenylalanine, the CDR3 has 13 amino acids. The only DNA kept is the CDR3, 39 bases in frame from the first base. Ends trimmed: V by 6 bases, J by 3 bases; bases unmatched to a gene: 3. Input material: naive CD8+ T cells from blood, with Jurkat cell RNA spiked in. The cell subset or site label on this specimen signifies: FACS-sorted CD8+CD4-CCR7+CD45RA+ naive T cells. The clonotype originates from a human donor in good health. Some libraries in this study had Jurkat cell RNA spiked in. The chain uses TRBV28 and TRBJ1-2; TRBD1 agrees with 8 junctional bases. CDR3 protein: CASRGQGDYGYTF. The nucleotides read TGTGCCAGCAGAGGACAGGGAGACTATGGCTACACCTTC.